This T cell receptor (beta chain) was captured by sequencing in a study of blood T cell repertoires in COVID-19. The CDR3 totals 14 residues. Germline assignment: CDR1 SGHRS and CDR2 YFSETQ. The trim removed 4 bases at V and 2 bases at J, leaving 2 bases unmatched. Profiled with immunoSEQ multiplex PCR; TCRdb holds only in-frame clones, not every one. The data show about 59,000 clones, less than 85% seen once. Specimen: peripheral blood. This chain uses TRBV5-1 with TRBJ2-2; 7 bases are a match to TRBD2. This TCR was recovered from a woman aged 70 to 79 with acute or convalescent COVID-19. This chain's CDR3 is CASSRGLNTGELFF. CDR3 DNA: TGCGCCAGCAGCCGGGGACTAAACACCGGGGAGCTGTTTTTT.